The 31 T cell receptor beta chains reported below all come from one sample, sequenced in a study of T cell changes during pregnancy in multiple sclerosis. Assay: immunoSEQ multiplex PCR; the TCRdb copy retains only in-frame clones and omits some. The sample lists 40,000 or so clones; more than 75% were seen once. The starting material was CD8+ T cells from peripheral blood mononuclear cells, obtained in the third trimester of pregnancy. All receptors derive from a female donor with multiple sclerosis, enrolled in a pregnancy study.

The chain is built from TRBV4-2 and TRBJ2-1, with TRBD2 matching over 12 bases. Germline CDR1 and CDR2: LGHNA and YNFKEQ. CDR3 size: 16 residues. Losses at the gene ends were 3 bases for V and 6 bases for J; bases not matched to a gene: 6. CDR3 amino acids: CASSQELAGGLNEQFF. The DNA of the CDR3 is TGTGCCAGCAGCCAGGAACTAGCGGGGGGACTCAATGAGCAGTTCTTC.

This clone was found once. This chain links TRBV9 with TRBJ1-2, with a tentative D call TRBD1 (5 bases). The germline V and J ends were trimmed by 2 bases and 7 bases, with 15 bases remaining between them. Germline V gene sequence: CDR1 SGDLS, CDR2 YYNGEE. This CDR3 is 14 amino acids long. The CDR3 DNA sequence: TGTGCCAGCAGCGTCGTGGGGGACTGGCGTGGCTACACCTTC. Translation gives CASSVVGDWRGYTF.

The chain has TRBV7-9 and TRBJ1-2; a possible D gene is TRBD1 (6 bases). V lost 1 base to trimming and J lost 5 bases, with 17 bases between them. The CDR3 is 16 residues long. Germline V lookup: CDR1 SEHNR, CDR2 FQNEAQ (reference sequence). The CDR3 nucleotides are TGTGCCAGCAGCTTAGGCTCAGGGGAATTGGATTATGGCTACACCTTC. Its protein product is CASSLGSGELDYGYTF.

The V call is TRBV6-4, the J call TRBJ2-1, with 9 positions matching TRBD2. Trimming removed 5 bases from V and 4 bases from J; junction bases left unmatched: 3. The CDR3 length is 14 residues. Germline-derived CDR1 and CDR2 are MRHNA and SNTAGT. DNA for the CDR3: TGTGCCAGCAGTCAGCGGGGGGTTTACAATGAGCAGTTCTTC. It yields the protein CASSQRGVYNEQFF.

The chain combines TRBV19 with TRBJ1-6; D gene ambiguous. This CDR3 is 15 amino acids long. The germline gives CDR1 LNHDA, CDR2 SQIVND (reference sequence). Trimming shortened V by 4 bases and J by 0 bases, and 7 bases separated the two germline ends. The CDR3 sequence: CASSRRSSYNSPLHF. The CDR3 DNA reads TGTGCCAGTAGTAGGAGAAGCTCCTATAATTCACCCCTCCACTTT.

This clone was picked up one time. The rearrangement uses TRBV4-3 and TRBJ2-7; 8 positions agree with TRBD1. Germline-derived CDR1 and CDR2 are LGHNA and YSLEER. Trimming at V came to 2 bases and at J to 0 bases, leaving 6 bases not matched to a gene. The CDR3 is made up of 16 amino acids. The CDR3 region has the DNA TGCGCCAGCAGCCAACTGACAGGGGTAAGCTCCTACGAGCAGTACTTC. This gives the protein CASSQLTGVSSYEQYF.

Here the CDR3 DNA reads TGTGCCAGTAGTATAGGGACAGGGAACACTGAAGCTTTCTTT. Its translation: CASSIGTGNTEAFF. This chain uses TRBV19 with TRBJ1-1; 7 bases are a match to TRBD1. Unmatched junction bases numbered 0, after V lost 1 base and J lost 1 base. CDR3 size: 14 residues. Germline V gene lookup returns CDR1 LNHDA and CDR2 SQIVND (reference sequence). Supplemented by reference TRBV19 and TRBJ1-1, the full variable domain reads DGGITQSPKYLFRKEGQNVTLSCEQNLNHDAMYWYRQDPGQGLRLIYYSQIVNDFQKGDIAEGYSVSREKKESFPLTVTSAQKNPTAFYLCASSIGTGNTEAFFGQGTRLTVV.

Here the CDR3 reads CASSPRGRVGEKLFF. In nucleotides, the CDR3 is TGTGCCAGCAGCCCTCGGGGAAGGGTGGGCGAAAAACTGTTTTTT. The rearrangement links TRBV6-6 to TRBJ1-4, with D hard to call. CDR3 length: 15 amino acids. Between the trimmed V and J ends, which lost 6 bases and 8 bases, there was a span of 19 bases. The germline V gene has CDR1 MNHNY and CDR2 SVGAGI (reference sequence).

The chain combines TRBV15 with TRBJ1-1, with TRBD1 as a possible D gene (6 bases). This CDR3 is 14 amino acids long. Germline V gene data show CDR1 as LNHNV and CDR2 as YYDKDF (reference sequence). The germline V and J ends were trimmed by 8 bases and 0 bases, with 13 bases remaining between them. The CDR3 spells CATHQGGVNTEAFF. CDR3 sequence (DNA): TGTGCCACCCACCAAGGGGGGGTGAACACTGAAGCTTTCTTT.

This rearrangement joins TRBV19 to TRBJ2-1; D perhaps matches TRBD2 (7 bases). V lost 1 base and J 6 bases, leaving 16 bases between the germline ends. CDR1 and CDR2 (germline): LNHDA, SQIVND (reference sequence). CDR3 length equals 16 residues. The CDR3 bases are TGTGCCAGTAGTATAGGAGGGGGGGAGGGGAGCAATGAGCAGTTCTTC. Translation gives CASSIGGGEGSNEQFF.

This chain uses TRBV7-9 with TRBJ2-5; a weak D match, TRBD2 (5 bases). Trimming removed 1 base at V and 1 base at J, with 13 bases between. The length of the CDR3 is 16 residues. Per the germline V gene, CDR1 is SEHNR and CDR2 is FQNEAQ (reference sequence). The CDR3 bases are TGTGCCAGCAGCTTAGGGACGGGATCTGTCCAAGAGACCCAGTACTTC. Translating gives CASSLGTGSVQETQYF. Full variable domain (remainder filled in from reference TRBV7-9 and TRBJ2-5): DTGVSQNPRHKITKRGQNVTFRCDPISEHNRLYWYRQTLGQGPEFLTYFQNEAQLEKSRLLSDRFSAERPKGSFSTLEIQRTEQGDSAMYLCASSLGTGSVQETQYFGPGTRLLVL.

The table lists this clone with a count of one. The chain carries TRBV19 and TRBJ2-5, with 7 bases aligning to TRBD1. Germline CDR1 is LNHDA and CDR2 is SQIVND (reference sequence). Trimming took 5 bases from V and 7 from J; bases not matched to a gene: 7. The CDR3 length is 13 residues. This chain's CDR3 is CASSAYRGGTQYF. The CDR3, as DNA: TGTGCCAGTAGTGCTTACAGGGGCGGGACCCAGTACTTC.

The J gene is TRBJ2-3, the V gene TRBV29-1; 7 bases align to TRBD1. The CDR3 runs 13 residues. From germline, CDR1 is SQVTM and CDR2 ANQGSEA. V shed 7 bases, J shed 2 bases, and the junction held 6 bases outside the gene matches. The CDR3 here is CSAPTGATDTQYF. DNA of the CDR3: TGCAGCGCTCCAACAGGGGCCACAGATACGCAGTATTTT.

The chain employs TRBV27 and TRBJ2-7, with TRBD1 matching 8 bases. Germline V lookup: CDR1 MNHEY, CDR2 SMNVEV (reference sequence). J lost 3 bases, V lost 6 bases, and 7 bases had no gene match. CDR3 length equals 14 residues. The CDR3 protein is CASSIRDRLYEQYF. In DNA, the CDR3 is TGTGCCAGCAGCATCCGGGACAGGCTCTACGAGCAGTACTTC.

This sequence joins TRBV7-9 and TRBJ1-2; 10 bases match TRBD1. Per the germline V gene, CDR1 is SEHNR and CDR2 is FQNEAQ (reference sequence). This CDR3 spans 15 amino acids. The junction had 6 bases not matched to a gene; V was cut back by 4 bases and J by 4 bases. The CDR3: CASSSGTGVVYGYTF. For the CDR3, the DNA is TGTGCCAGCAGCTCAGGGACAGGGGTCGTCTATGGCTACACCTTC.

The chain carries TRBV30 and TRBJ1-1; 8 nucleotides line up with TRBD1. With 7 bases clipped from V and 1 base from J, the junction kept 2 bases outside the gene matches. Per germline, CDR1 GTSNPN and CDR2 SVGIG (reference sequence). The CDR3 covers 12 residues. CDR3 sequence: CAYGTGNTEAFF. The CDR3 coding sequence is TGTGCCTACGGGACAGGGAACACTGAAGCTTTCTTT. Full variable domain (remainder filled in from reference TRBV30 and TRBJ1-1): SQTIHQWPATLVQPVGSPLSLECTVEGTSNPNLYWYRQAAGRGLQLLFYSVGIGQISSEVPQNLSASRPQDRQFILSSKKLLLSDSGFYLCAYGTGNTEAFFGQGTRLTVV.

The CDR3 protein is CASSQDPRLAGVDNEQFF. The CDR3 DNA follows: TGCGCCAGCAGCCAAGATCCCAGACTAGCGGGGGTGGACAATGAGCAGTTCTTC. The rearrangement links TRBV4-3 to TRBJ2-1; 12 positions agree with TRBD2. V lost 0 bases, J lost 5 bases, and 8 bases stayed unmatched. In germline, CDR1 is LGHNA, CDR2 YSLEER. The CDR3 has 18 amino acids.

The chain combines TRBV6-5 with TRBJ1-1; no firm D call. With 0 bases removed from V and 2 bases from J, the gap between germline ends came to 10 bases. Per germline, CDR1 MNHEY and CDR2 SVGAGI. The CDR3 spans 15 residues. The CDR3 DNA reads as TGTGCCAGCAGTTACTCTTGGGCAGATAACACTGAAGCTTTCTTT. It translates to CASSYSWADNTEAFF.

This chain connects TRBV6-5 to TRBJ1-2, with D possibly being TRBD1 (6 bases). This CDR3 is built from 14 residues. Trimming left V 6 bases short and J 4 bases short, with 15 bases between. The germline CDR1 and CDR2 sequences are MNHEY and SVGAGI. DNA of the CDR3: TGTGCCAGCAGGGGGGCAGGGGTTGGCTATGGCTACACCTTC. Translated, it gives CASRGAGVGYGYTF.

This chain connects TRBV9 to TRBJ1-4; TRBD1 matches 7 bases. Germline assignment: CDR1 SGDLS and CDR2 YYNGEE. The V and J ends lost 0 bases and 8 bases, in that order; junction bases with no gene match: 7. The CDR3 runs to 15 residues. The DNA of the CDR3 is TGTGCCAGCAGCGTAGGGGGGGACAGTGACGAAAAACTGTTTTTT. Residues: CASSVGGDSDEKLFF. Full variable domain (outside the CDR3, taken from reference TRBV9 and TRBJ1-4): DSGVTQTPKHLITATGQRVTLRCSPRSGDLSVYWYQQSLDQGLQFLIQYYNGEERAKGNILERFSAQQFPDLHSELNLSSLELGDSALYFCASSVGGDSDEKLFFGSGTQLSVL.

The rearrangement uses TRBV6-1 and TRBJ2-1; 7 positions agree with TRBD1. V lost 6 bases and J lost 3; bases outside the gene matches: 5. The CDR3 runs to 14 residues. Germline assignment: CDR1 MNHNS and CDR2 SASEGT. The CDR3 bases are TGTGCCAGCAGGGCCGGGACAGTCTACAATGAGCAGTTCTTC. It translates to CASRAGTVYNEQFF.

V is TRBV6-1 and J is TRBJ1-2, with TRBD1 identical over 7 bases. Germline assignment: CDR1 MNHNS and CDR2 SASEGT. With 4 bases clipped from V and 8 bases from J, the junction kept 7 bases outside the gene matches. The CDR3 is 13 residues long. The CDR3 DNA sequence: TGTGCCAGCAGTGGGGACAGCCCACACGGCTACACCTTC. Its protein product is CASSGDSPHGYTF.

V is TRBV7-9 and J is TRBJ1-1, with D perhaps matching TRBD1 (5 bases). This CDR3 region has 15 residues. Germline lookup yields CDR1 SEHNR and CDR2 FQNEAQ (reference sequence). Deletions cut 4 bases from V and 3 bases from J, with 15 bases between. As DNA, the CDR3 is TGTGCCAGCAGCTCCCCAGGGAACAGGTACACTGAAGCTTTCTTT. It codes for CASSSPGNRYTEAFF.

This clone occurred once. The chain joins TRBV6-5 to TRBJ2-5; 11 positions match TRBD2. V trimming: 6 bases; J trimming: 2 bases; junction bases outside the gene matches: 5. The CDR3 spans 15 residues. From germline, CDR1 is MNHEY and CDR2 SVGAGI. The CDR3 is CASRRTSGPQETQYF. The DNA of the CDR3 is TGTGCCAGCAGGAGGACTAGCGGGCCTCAAGAGACCCAGTACTTC.

This clone showed up just once. The chain recombines TRBV14 with TRBJ1-5; perhaps TRBD1 as D (5 bases). The CDR3 spans 16 residues. Per the germline V gene, CDR1 is SGHDN and CDR2 is FVKESK. The V end lost 6 bases, the J end lost 5 bases, and 20 bases lay between the germline ends. The CDR3 protein is CASRCPGGGPYQPQHF. The CDR3, as DNA: TGTGCCAGCAGGTGTCCTGGGGGGGGACCGTATCAGCCCCAGCATTTT.

The chain joins TRBV4-3 to TRBJ2-3; D is perhaps TRBD1 (6 bases). The CDR3 loop spans 16 amino acids. Trimming shortened V by 3 bases and J by 3 bases, and 16 bases separated the two germline ends. Germline lookup yields CDR1 LGHNA and CDR2 YSLEER. CDR3 nucleotide sequence: TGCGCCAGCAGCCAGTCGACAGGCCTGGGGACAGATACGCAGTATTTT. Translation: CASSQSTGLGTDTQYF.

This clone has a count of ten or more. The chain has TRBV28 and TRBJ2-6; tentatively, D is TRBD1 (6 bases). Trimming removed 7 bases at V and 0 bases at J, with 13 bases between. Germline CDR1 MDHEN, CDR2 SYDVKM. This CDR3 spans 16 amino acids. The CDR3 protein is CASTGQGFSGANVLTF. The CDR3 bases are TGTGCCAGCACGGGACAAGGTTTCTCTGGGGCCAACGTCCTGACTTTC.

V gene TRBV27 combines with J gene TRBJ1-1; a possible D gene is TRBD1 (5 bases). The V and J ends lost 0 bases and 7 bases respectively, with 12 bases between them. The CDR3 contains 14 residues. Germline V gene data show CDR1 as MNHEY and CDR2 as SMNVEV (reference sequence). The CDR3 spells CASSLSIGVNEAFF. The CDR3 DNA reads as TGTGCCAGCAGTTTATCGATAGGGGTTAATGAAGCTTTCTTT.

V is TRBV6-1 and J is TRBJ1-5, with D perhaps TRBD1 (5 bases). This CDR3 is built from 15 residues. Germline CDR1 is MNHNS and CDR2 is SASEGT. V was cut by 1 base and J by 1 base, with 8 bases left in between. CDR3 coding DNA: TGTGCCAGCAGTGAAGATACAGGCAGCAATCAGCCCCAGCATTTT. It is translated as CASSEDTGSNQPQHF.

This chain joins TRBV30 and TRBJ1-4, with D tentatively TRBD1 (6 bases). V was shortened by 5 bases and J by 6 bases, with 16 bases between the two germline ends. The germline V gene has CDR1 GTSNPN and CDR2 SVGIG (reference sequence). The CDR3 has 14 residues. In nucleotides, the CDR3 is TGTGCCTGGGGGACGGACAGCCGGGATGAAAAACTGTTTTTT. Translated: CAWGTDSRDEKLFF. Full variable domain (remainder filled in from reference TRBV30 and TRBJ1-4): SQTIHQWPATLVQPVGSPLSLECTVEGTSNPNLYWYRQAAGRGLQLLFYSVGIGQISSEVPQNLSASRPQDRQFILSSKKLLLSDSGFYLCAWGTDSRDEKLFFGSGTQLSVL.

The V gene is TRBV5-5, the J gene TRBJ1-5; 7 nucleotides line up with TRBD1. The V segment lost 4 bases and the J segment 4 bases; nucleotides outside the gene matches: 8. This CDR3 comprises 15 residues. Germline V gene data show CDR1 as SGHKS and CDR2 as YYEKEE (reference sequence). CDR3: CASSPTGLGNQPQHF. The CDR3 nucleotides read TGTGCCAGCAGCCCGACAGGGTTAGGGAATCAGCCCCAGCATTTT.